Included here is one TCR beta chain sequence, with context. TCRdb's table, derived via immunoSEQ multiplex PCR, lists solely in-frame clones and lacks some. The data contain 150,000 to 170,000 clones, 65% to 90% of them singletons. These data come from a study of blood T cell repertoires in COVID-19. Per germline, CDR1 LNHDA and CDR2 SQIVND (reference sequence). V lost 2 bases to trimming and J lost 4 bases; unmatched junction nucleotides: 1. The CDR3 spans 13 residues. The rearrangement links TRBV19 to TRBJ2-7; 8 bases are a match to TRBD2. The sequence was obtained from a woman in her sixties with COVID-19, enrolled during active disease. Sample: peripheral blood. The CDR3 coding sequence is TGTGCCAGTAGTATACGGGAGGGGTACGAGCAGTACGTC. The encoded protein is CASSIREGYEQYV.